A single sample gave rise to the 21 T cell receptor beta chains below, sequenced in a study of blood T cell repertoires in COVID-19. Data came from immunoSEQ multiplex PCR; TCRdb stores just in-frame clones and leaves some out. The sample has around 250,000 clones, more than 75% seen once. The sequenced sample was peripheral blood. The receptor set was obtained from a woman in her seventies with active or convalescent COVID-19.

The rearrangement joins TRBV3-1 (or the pseudogene TRBV3-2) to TRBJ2-7, with D uncertain. The germline gives CDR1 LGHDT, CDR2 YNNKEL (reference sequence). The length of the CDR3 is 12 residues. V dropped 6 bases and J dropped 0 bases, with 6 bases sitting between them. CDR3 protein: CASRHSSYEQYF. CDR3 bases: TGTGCCAGCAGGCACAGCTCCTACGAGCAGTACTTC.

The genes are TRBV4-2 and TRBJ1-2; D gene ambiguous. CDR3 length: 15 amino acids. The germline V and J ends were trimmed by 1 base and 2 bases, with 11 bases remaining between them. CDR1 and CDR2 (germline): LGHNA, YNFKEQ. CDR3 amino acids: CASSQADFSNYGYTF. CDR3 nucleotides: TGTGCCAGCAGCCAAGCGGACTTTTCCAACTATGGCTACACCTTC.

This clone was observed once. The rearrangement joins TRBV19 to TRBJ1-5; 11 nucleotides align to TRBD1. V gave up 8 bases and J gave up 7 bases; unmatched junction bases: 7. CDR1 is LNHDA, CDR2 SQIVND, per germline (reference sequence). The CDR3 contains 14 residues. CDR3 sequence: CASQVGQGVQPQHF. CDR3 bases: TGTGCCAGTCAGGTGGGACAGGGGGTACAGCCCCAGCATTTT.

V gene TRBV2 combines with J gene TRBJ1-3; no definite D call. Between the trimmed V and J ends, which lost 1 base and 0 bases, there was a span of 4 bases. Germline lookup yields CDR1 SNHLY and CDR2 FYNNEI. CDR3 length equals 14 residues. The CDR3 DNA is TGTGCCAGCAGTGAAGACGGCTCTGGAAACACCATATATTTT. Residues: CASSEDGSGNTIYF. The whole variable domain, filled in from reference TRBV2 and TRBJ1-3, reads EPEVTQTPSHQVTQMGQEVILRCVPISNHLYFYWYRQILGQKVEFLVSFYNNEISEKSEIFDDQFSVERPDGSNFTLKIRSTKLEDSAMYFCASSEDGSGNTIYFGEGSWLTVV.

This clone was detected ten times or more. The J gene is TRBJ2-1, the V gene TRBV3-1 (or the pseudogene TRBV3-2); 8 nucleotides line up with TRBD2. This CDR3 spans 15 amino acids. CDR1 and CDR2 from the germline V gene are LGHDT and YNNKEL (reference sequence). V gave up 1 base and J gave up 8 bases; unmatched junction bases: 7. The CDR3 DNA reads as TGTGCCAGCAGCCAAGGAATAGCGGGGCGCGATGAGCAGTTCTTC. Its protein is CASSQGIAGRDEQFF.

The V call is TRBV5-1, the J call TRBJ1-5; possibly TRBD1 for D (5 bases). V was pared by 0 bases and J by 7 bases, with 14 bases between. Germline loops: CDR1 SGHRS, CDR2 YFSETQ. The CDR3 runs 15 residues. The CDR3 reads CASSLGGGARQPQHF. CDR3 in DNA: TGCGCCAGCAGCTTGGGAGGTGGGGCCCGGCAGCCCCAGCATTTT. The full variable domain, completed using reference TRBV5-1 and TRBJ1-5, is KAGVTQTPRYLIKTRGQQVTLSCSPISGHRSVSWYQQTPGQGLQFLFEYFSETQRNKGNFPGRFSGRQFSNSRSEMNVSTLELGDSALYLCASSLGGGARQPQHFGDGTRLSIL.

In DNA, the CDR3 is TGTGCCAGCAGGAGACGAGGGGGCACGGATTCACCCCTCCACTTT. Translating gives CASRRRGGTDSPLHF. V gene TRBV14 combines with J gene TRBJ1-6; TRBD1 matches 7 bases. This CDR3 region has 15 residues. V lost 6 bases to trimming and J lost 8 bases; unmatched junction nucleotides: 10. CDR1 is SGHDN and CDR2 is FVKESK in the germline V gene.

This rearrangement joins TRBV3-1 (or the pseudogene TRBV3-2) to TRBJ2-3, with 10 bases identical to TRBD2. The CDR3 runs to 18 residues. V shed 1 base, J shed 2 bases, and the junction held 9 bases outside the gene matches. Germline loops: CDR1 LGHDT, CDR2 YNNKEL (reference sequence). The CDR3 reads CASSQGPSLAGDTDTQYF. Here the CDR3 DNA reads TGTGCCAGCAGCCAAGGTCCATCCCTAGCGGGGGACACAGATACGCAGTATTTT.

The V and J genes are TRBV2 and TRBJ1-5; TRBD1 agrees at 9 bases. The CDR3 is 17 amino acids. In germline, CDR1 is SNHLY, CDR2 FYNNEI. Trimming cost V 7 bases and J 6 bases; bases outside gene matches: 16. CDR3 protein: CASTRSPPGTGSQPQHF. Here the CDR3 DNA reads TGTGCCAGCACCAGGTCACCGCCCGGGACAGGGTCTCAGCCCCAGCATTTT.

The CDR3 nucleotides read TGTGCCAGTAGTATAGGACTAGCGGGGGGAGAGACCCAGTACTTC. It is translated as CASSIGLAGGETQYF. The chain uses TRBV19 and TRBJ2-5; 13 bases are a match to TRBD2. The germline V gene has CDR1 LNHDA and CDR2 SQIVND (reference sequence). V lost 1 base to trimming and J lost 4 bases; unmatched junction nucleotides: 0. CDR3 length equals 15 residues. Full variable domain (missing parts from reference TRBV19 and TRBJ2-5): DGGITQSPKYLFRKEGQNVTLSCEQNLNHDAMYWYRQDPGQGLRLIYYSQIVNDFQKGDIAEGYSVSREKKESFPLTVTSAQKNPTAFYLCASSIGLAGGETQYFGPGTRLLVL.

The chain uses TRBV7-2 and TRBJ1-6; 8 bases align to TRBD1. Per the germline V gene, CDR1 is SGHTA and CDR2 is FQGNSA. CDR3 length: 18 residues. Trimming cost V 4 bases and J 2 bases; bases outside gene matches: 10. CDR3 in amino acids: CASSYQGAVQPYNSPLHF. In DNA, the CDR3 is TGTGCCAGCAGCTACCAGGGGGCGGTCCAGCCCTATAATTCACCCCTCCACTTT.

In this sample, this clone turned up once. The CDR3 sequence: CATSDRGRKYEQFF. The CDR3 DNA reads TGTGCCACCTCGGACAGGGGGCGTAAGTATGAGCAGTTCTTC. This chain connects TRBV24-1 to TRBJ2-1; 11 bases fit TRBD1. Germline-derived CDR1 and CDR2 are KGHDR and SFDVKD. This CDR3 is built from 14 residues. The V gene end was trimmed by 9 bases and the J gene end by 8 bases; junction bases not matched to a gene: 8.

This rearrangement joins TRBV27 to TRBJ1-2, with D maybe TRBD1 (5 bases). This CDR3 has 15 amino acids. Germline assignment: CDR1 MNHEY and CDR2 SMNVEV (reference sequence). V lost 6 bases and J 7 bases, leaving 21 bases between the germline ends. CDR3 region: CASSSLGKGASGYTF. The DNA of the CDR3 is TGTGCCAGCAGCAGCCTCGGTAAAGGGGCGTCTGGCTACACCTTC.

This chain connects TRBV25-1 to TRBJ1-2; TRBD1 matches at 10 bases. Germline loops: CDR1 MGHDK, CDR2 SYGVNS. CDR3 length equals 18 residues. V lost 10 bases, J lost 6 bases, and 23 bases stayed unmatched. The CDR3 loop reads CANPIPLRKGQGINGYTF. In DNA, the CDR3 is TGTGCCAACCCTATACCGCTTCGAAAGGGACAGGGGATTAATGGCTACACCTTC.

The chain uses TRBV2 and TRBJ2-3; D gene unclear. Germline V CDR1 and CDR2: SNHLY, FYNNEI. The CDR3 covers 14 residues. CDR3 loop: CAQRDLSSTDTQYF. The CDR3 bases are TGTGCTCAGCGTGATCTCTCTAGCACAGATACGCAGTATTTT.

This rearrangement joins TRBV6-5 to TRBJ1-2; weak D call: TRBD1 (6 bases). Trimming pared 2 bases from V and 8 bases from J, leaving 12 bases between. This CDR3 region has 13 residues. Germline loops: CDR1 MNHEY, CDR2 SVGAGI. The chain's CDR3 is CASSYQGTGGYTF. DNA of the CDR3: TGTGCCAGCAGTTACCAGGGGACGGGAGGCTACACCTTC.

This clone was seen once. This chain uses TRBV7-9 with TRBJ2-3; 11 bases agree with TRBD2. CDR1 and CDR2 (germline): SEHNR, FQNEAQ (reference sequence). The trim removed 5 bases at V and 1 base at J, leaving 8 bases unmatched. The length of the CDR3 is 17 residues. CDR3 sequence (DNA): TGTGCCAGCAGCCGATCGCTGGGACTAGCGGGCACAGATACGCAGTATTTT. It codes for CASSRSLGLAGTDTQYF.

This clone was seen more than once but under ten times. The chain has TRBV11-2 and TRBJ1-2, with no clear D. Germline-derived CDR1 and CDR2 are SGHAT and FQNNGV. This CDR3 has 14 amino acids. Trimming left V 1 base short and J 3 bases short, with 9 bases between. The CDR3 sequence: CASSLVGSDYGYTF. DNA for the CDR3: TGTGCCAGCAGCTTAGTCGGGTCGGACTATGGCTACACCTTC. Combining the CDR3 with reference TRBV11-2 and TRBJ1-2 gives the whole variable domain EAGVAQSPRYKIIEKRQSVAFWCNPISGHATLYWYQQILGQGPKLLIQFQNNGVVDDSQLPKDRFSAERLKGVDSTLKIQPAKLEDSAVYLCASSLVGSDYGYTFGSGTRLTVV.

CDR3 sequence: CASRRENSPLHF. Written as DNA, the CDR3 is TGTGCCAGTCGGAGAGAGAATTCACCCCTCCACTTT. The V gene is TRBV7-9, the J gene TRBJ1-6; D uncertain. V was cut by 9 bases and J by 7 bases, with 10 bases left in between. CDR1 SEHNR and CDR2 FQNEAQ come from the germline V gene (reference sequence). The CDR3 loop spans 12 amino acids.

The chain links TRBV3-1 (or the pseudogene TRBV3-2) to TRBJ1-1; D is unresolved. The germline V gene encodes CDR1 LGHDT and CDR2 YNNKEL (reference sequence). Trimming left V 0 bases short and J 0 bases short, with 8 bases between. The CDR3 loop spans 15 amino acids. CDR3: CASSQESQVNTEAFF. The DNA of the CDR3 is TGTGCCAGCAGCCAAGAAAGCCAGGTGAACACTGAAGCTTTCTTT.

This clone was seen only once. This sequence joins TRBV12-3 or TRBV12-4 and TRBJ2-7; D is uncertain. V was pared by 2 bases and J by 7 bases, with 9 bases between. The CDR3 totals 12 residues. Here the CDR3 reads CASSLNLEEQYF. Written as DNA, the CDR3 is TGTGCCAGCAGTTTAAACCTGGAGGAGCAGTACTTC.